This TCR beta chain was sequenced during a study of response to subunit inactivated influenza vaccine. Study results and limitations: Authors suggested seasonal influenza vaccinations each recruit few new T cells.

One entry per CDR3 protein, called by TCRdb with MiXCR from the RT-PCR reads. The repertoire has 300,000 to 350,000 distinct CDR3 sequences, 21% of them found once; the top ten carry 9.5% to 13%. Germline V gives CDR1 SNHLY, CDR2 FYNNEI. V lost 4 bases and J lost 2, with 8 bases in between. The CDR3 is made up of 13 amino acids. This clonotype was observed a handful of times. As yet, its antigen is unknown. The source is a man between 45 and 75 years old who received an inactivated influenza vaccine. The sample here was PBMCs from blood, taken 21 months after vaccination. V and J are TRBV2 and TRBJ1-2, with unresolved D. The DNA for the CDR3 is TGTGCCAGCAGTGCAAACTTAAACTATGGCTACACCTTC. Its protein product is CASSANLNYGYTF.